These T cell receptor beta chains were read from a single sample in a study of blood T cell repertoires in COVID-19. The assay was immunoSEQ multiplex PCR, and TCRdb's table has in-frame clones only and misses some. The sample contains under 150,000 clones, approximately 80% of which appear only once. Sequencing used peripheral blood. These receptors were obtained from a man in his fifties or sixties with active or convalescent COVID-19. The CDR3 runs from the conserved cysteine through the conserved F or W. Each record gives: J gene, V gene, CDR3 protein.

TRBJ1-3	TRBV9	CASNTGGNTIYF
TRBJ1-3	TRBV6-2/TRBV6-3	CASSYHPRTASGNTIYF
TRBJ2-5	TRBV19	CASSISLKLETQYF
TRBJ2-4	TRBV4-1	CASSDSGTEEYF
TRBJ2-5	TRBV12-3/TRBV12-4	CASSLGGTETQYF
TRBJ1-1	TRBV7-3	CASSLTGPNTEAFF
TRBJ2-2	TRBV28	CASEHSRDTGELFF
TRBJ2-5	TRBV4-3	CASSQDWRAVETQYF
TRBJ2-3	TRBV7-3	CASSPRGGLAGNTQYF
TRBJ2-2	TRBV9	CASSVETGTGELFF
TRBJ2-4	TRBV14	CASSQPTGGGIQYF
TRBJ2-2	TRBV10-3	CAIGSGRGRGELFF
TRBJ2-3	TRBV4-1	CASSQERTVNTQYF
TRBJ1-1	TRBV2	CASTQQGNTEAFF
TRBJ2-5	TRBV27	CASSLFQGGTQYF
TRBJ1-2	TRBV12-3/TRBV12-4	CASNSRAYYGYTF
TRBJ1-3	TRBV15	CATSRAGTPRSGNTIYF
TRBJ1-2	TRBV7-9	CASRRSAINYGYTF
TRBJ1-3	TRBV7-8	CASALRAAGSGNTIYF
TRBJ2-3	TRBV10-2	CASVPRDTDTQYF
TRBJ2-7	TRBV30	CAWSLDRGVLYEQYF
TRBJ2-1	TRBV7-3	CASSLGSLAGLEQFF
TRBJ2-1	TRBV4-3	CASSQGPTTFPYNEQFF
TRBJ2-2	TRBV7-6	CASSSTSVGELFF
TRBJ2-1	TRBV6-5	CASKLETSGSNEQFF
TRBJ1-5	TRBV28	CASSLWQGQPQHF
TRBJ1-1	TRBV5-1	CASSVGQGKTEAFF
TRBJ2-7	TRBV5-1	CASSLEGGQGGYEQYF
TRBJ2-1	TRBV29-1	CSVMSGYNEQFF
TRBJ2-3	TRBV21-1	CASSPGALAEGTDTQYF
TRBJ2-1	TRBV9	CASSVGPYNEQFF
TRBJ1-2	TRBV19	CASSTHRQAHYGYTF
TRBJ2-6	TRBV24-1	CATSDPGQGSVNVLTF
TRBJ2-7	TRBV24-1	CATSDPSGSSYEQYF
TRBJ1-1	TRBV10-3	CATRQGLNTEAFF
TRBJ2-5	TRBV7-2	CASSIRQGVQETQYF
TRBJ1-4	TRBV5-4	CASSPWQGGSEKLFF
TRBJ1-5	TRBV11-2	CASSIRDSQPQHF
TRBJ2-7	TRBV10-3	CASQKSTEGEQYF
TRBJ2-1	TRBV7-9	CASSLGQGVYNEQFF
TRBJ2-6	TRBV7-2	CASSRGGSGANVLTF
TRBJ2-1	TRBV12-3/TRBV12-4	CASSFEAVEQFF
TRBJ2-2	TRBV4-1	CASSQSSGANTGELFF
TRBJ1-6	TRBV4-2	CASSQGGGGRWDSPLHF
TRBJ2-3	TRBV21-1	CASSKGCNSSADTQYF
TRBJ2-5	TRBV7-7	CASSPRTGQETQYF
TRBJ2-2	TRBV19	CASTGGRAATGELFF
TRBJ2-5	TRBV19	CASSIERMVGTQYF
TRBJ2-1	TRBV28	CATSGGLNNEQFF
TRBJ1-5	TRBV28	CASTSTRASGQPQHF
TRBJ2-3	TRBV30	CAWSGLAGADTQYF
TRBJ1-3	TRBV28	CASSLDRARNTIYF
TRBJ2-1	TRBV6-2/TRBV6-3	CASSYSRDRGAWNEQFF